The 21 T cell receptor beta chains below all came from one sample that was sequenced in a study of identical twins. TCRdb re-called the 5' RACE reads through MiXCR, storing one row per CDR3 protein. The data show some 570,000 distinct CDR3 sequences, with 20% to 25% seen just once and around 0.48% held by the top ten. A further study also used this sample, focusing on yellow fever vaccine responses in identical twins.

Sequenced material: CD4+ T cells sorted from blood. These receptor sequences come from a woman between 18 and 29 years old in good health.

This clonotype was seen a handful of times. The V call is TRBV5-1, the J call TRBJ2-7, with 9 nucleotides matching TRBD1. CDR1 SGHRS and CDR2 YFSETQ come from the germline V gene. The CDR3 loop spans 15 amino acids. The trim removed 2 bases at V and 1 base at J, leaving 4 bases unmatched. For the CDR3, the DNA is TGCGCCAGCAGCTTAACAGGGGGCGCTTCCTACGAGCAGTACGTC. Encoded protein: CASSLTGGASYEQYV.

This clonotype was recorded a few times. The chain carries TRBV9 and TRBJ1-5, with D unresolved. Germline assignment: CDR1 SGDLS and CDR2 YYNGEE. Trimming removed 5 bases at V and 6 bases at J, with 9 bases between. The CDR3 is made up of 12 amino acids. The CDR3, as DNA: TGTGCCAGCAGAGGTTGCGTTCAGCCCCAGCATTTT. As protein: CASRGCVQPQHF.

The chain employs TRBV15 and TRBJ1-6; D may be TRBD1 (6 bases). CDR1 is LNHNV and CDR2 is YYDKDF in the germline V gene (reference sequence). Trimming took 0 bases from V and 9 from J, leaving 12 bases between them. The CDR3 runs to 15 residues. The CDR3 loop is CATSRDRGLGSPLHF. The CDR3 DNA reads TGTGCCACCAGCAGAGATCGGGGGCTAGGTTCACCCCTCCACTTT.

The table lists this clonotype with a few counts. V gene TRBV18 combines with J gene TRBJ1-2; possible D gene TRBD1, 5 bases. The CDR3 length is 13 residues. V was cut by 2 bases and J by 7 bases, with 11 bases left in between. Germline-derived CDR1 and CDR2 are KGHSH and LQKENI. The CDR3 loop reads CASSPAREAGYTF. As DNA, the CDR3 is TGTGCCAGCTCACCAGCCAGGGAGGCTGGCTACACCTTC.

The gene calls are TRBV5-6 and TRBJ2-1; D remains unclear. CDR3 size: 11 residues. The germline V gene encodes CDR1 SGHDT and CDR2 YYEEEE. Deletions cut 6 bases from V and 5 bases from J, with 6 bases between. The CDR3 DNA sequence: TGTGCCAGCATGTATGACAATGAGCAGTTCTTC. Protein: CASMYDNEQFF.

This clonotype showed up just a few times. This chain connects TRBV4-1 to TRBJ1-1; D call uncertain. The CDR3 contains 15 residues. V was shortened by 0 bases and J by 3 bases, with 11 bases between the two germline ends. The germline V gene has CDR1 MGHRA and CDR2 YSYEKL. The CDR3 protein is CASSQERQAYTEAFF. CDR3 in DNA: TGCGCCAGCAGCCAAGAGAGGCAGGCGTACACTGAAGCTTTCTTT.

The chain uses TRBV2 and TRBJ2-5; D is possibly TRBD1 (5 bases). The CDR3 totals 13 residues. Germline V gene data show CDR1 as SNHLY and CDR2 as FYNNEI. Trimming took off 7 bases at V and 1 base at J, with 10 bases between the two ends. The CDR3 DNA reads TGTGCCAGCAAAACAGGACCCCAAGAGACCCAGTACTTC. This translates into CASKTGPQETQYF. Full variable domain (missing parts from reference TRBV2 and TRBJ2-5): EPEVTQTPSHQVTQMGQEVILRCVPISNHLYFYWYRQILGQKVEFLVSFYNNEISEKSEIFDDQFSVERPDGSNFTLKIRSTKLEDSAMYFCASKTGPQETQYFGPGTRLLVL.

This chain connects TRBV3-1 to TRBJ2-2, with a possible D match to TRBD2 (5 bases). The CDR3 has 16 amino acids. Per the germline V gene, CDR1 is LGHDT and CDR2 is YNNKEL (reference sequence). V lost 3 bases to trimming and J lost 5 bases, with 16 bases between them. In DNA, the CDR3 is TGTGCCAGCAGCCATCGGGGAACAAGGGTGACCGGGGAGCTGTTTTTT. Protein product: CASSHRGTRVTGELFF.

This chain uses TRBV5-1 with TRBJ2-1, with D perhaps assigned TRBD1 or TRBD2 (6 bases each). This CDR3 has 14 residues. CDR1 SGHRS and CDR2 YFSETQ come from the germline V gene. The V and J ends lost 1 base and 8 bases respectively, with 13 bases between them. CDR3 in amino acids: CASSLKGGVDEQFF. The CDR3 nucleotides read TGCGCCAGCAGCTTGAAGGGGGGAGTCGATGAGCAGTTCTTC. The entire variable domain, with the rest obtained from reference TRBV5-1 and TRBJ2-1, is as follows: KAGVTQTPRYLIKTRGQQVTLSCSPISGHRSVSWYQQTPGQGLQFLFEYFSETQRNKGNFPGRFSGRQFSNSRSEMNVSTLELGDSALYLCASSLKGGVDEQFFGPGTRLTVL.

The chain joins TRBV28 to TRBJ2-1; TRBD1 matches 7 bases. Germline values: CDR1 MDHEN, CDR2 SYDVKM. The CDR3 spans 14 residues. Here the CDR3 DNA reads TGTGTCTCAGGGGGACCGAGCTCCTACAATGAGCAGTTCTTC. Residues: CVSGGPSSYNEQFF.

The rearrangement joins TRBV14 to TRBJ2-2; D uncertain. The CDR3 is made up of 13 amino acids. The germline V gene has CDR1 SGHDN and CDR2 FVKESK. Trimming shortened V by 2 bases and J by 6 bases, and 7 bases separated the two germline ends. The CDR3 DNA is TGTGCCAGCAGCCAACAGGTGGCCGGGGAGCTGTTTTTT. Its protein is CASSQQVAGELFF. Looking up the rest from reference TRBV14 and TRBJ2-2 gives the full variable domain: EAGVTQFPSHSVIEKGQTVTLRCDPISGHDNLYWYRRVMGKEIKFLLHFVKESKQDESGMPNNRFLAERTGGTYSTLKVQPAELEDSGVYFCASSQQVAGELFFGEGSRLTVL.

The chain recombines TRBV12-3 or TRBV12-4 with TRBJ2-7, with TRBD1 identical over 10 bases. The trim removed 5 bases at V and 3 bases at J, leaving 10 bases unmatched. The CDR3 extends over 16 amino acids. The CDR3 sequence: CASSPRDRGMNYEQYF. CDR3 DNA: TGTGCCAGCAGTCCGCGGGACAGGGGTATGAACTACGAGCAGTACTTC.

Concerning this clonotype: The junction differs from germline at one of its ends, possibly a read error. The V and J genes are TRBV12-3 or TRBV12-4 and TRBJ1-4, with TRBD1 identical over 10 bases. The CDR3 has 11 residues. The chain's CDR3 is CASSGTGTGVF. In DNA form, the CDR3 reads TGTGCCAGCAGTGGGACCGGGACAGGGGTTTTT.

This chain connects TRBV3-1 to TRBJ2-3, with TRBD2 identical over 14 bases. The germline V gene has CDR1 LGHDT and CDR2 YNNKEL (reference sequence). The CDR3 has 20 amino acids. V lost 1 base, J lost 0 bases, and 9 bases stayed unmatched. CDR3 coding DNA: TGTGCCAGCAGCCAAGTTGGACTAGCGGGAGGCGCAACTAGCACAGATACGCAGTATTTT. Amino acid sequence: CASSQVGLAGGATSTDTQYF.

This CDR3 reads CATSDSLGLSNQETQYF. DNA for the CDR3: TGTGCCACCAGTGATTCCCTTGGGCTTAGCAACCAAGAGACCCAGTACTTC. The chain uses TRBV24-1 and TRBJ2-5; D remains ambiguous. V was shortened by 2 bases and J by 0 bases, with 15 bases between the two germline ends. Per the germline V gene, CDR1 is KGHDR and CDR2 is SFDVKD. There are 17 residues in the CDR3.

The V gene is TRBV11-2, the J gene TRBJ1-6, with 7 positions matching TRBD1. Germline assignment: CDR1 SGHAT and CDR2 FQNNGV. With 3 bases clipped from V and 1 base from J, the junction kept 6 bases outside the gene matches. The CDR3 is 17 residues long. The CDR3 DNA follows: TGTGCCAGCAGCTTGACACCAGGGGGGTCCTATAATTCACCCCTCCACTTT. Translation: CASSLTPGGSYNSPLHF.

This chain joins TRBV29-1 and TRBJ2-7; 8 bases agree with TRBD1. The germline gives CDR1 SQVTM, CDR2 ANQGSEA. V lost 4 bases and J lost 5; bases outside the gene matches: 4. The CDR3 covers 12 residues. Here the CDR3 reads CSVGTGYNEQYF. CDR3 DNA sequence: TGCAGCGTTGGGACAGGGTATAACGAGCAGTACTTC.

This clonotype was observed a few times. The gene calls are TRBV20-1 and TRBJ2-1; a possible D gene is TRBD1 (5 bases). The CDR3 runs to 20 residues. Trimming removed 0 bases at V and 1 base at J, with 25 bases between. Germline lookup yields CDR1 DFQATT and CDR2 SNEGSKA (reference sequence). The CDR3 region has the DNA TGCAGTGCTAGAGATTTAAGGGGCGTTTACTCACGGGCATCCTACAATGAGCAGTTCTTC. It yields the protein CSARDLRGVYSRASYNEQFF.

This clonotype was picked up a small number of times. The rearrangement links TRBV3-1 to TRBJ2-3; 14 nucleotides line up with TRBD2. V shed 6 bases, J shed 10 bases, and the junction held 6 bases outside the gene matches. This CDR3 has 14 residues. The germline V gene encodes CDR1 LGHDT and CDR2 YNNKEL (reference sequence). The CDR3 sequence: CASSHGLAGGSQYF. The CDR3 DNA reads as TGTGCCAGCAGTCACGGACTAGCGGGAGGATCGCAGTATTTT.

This clonotype was picked up a small number of times. The rearrangement links TRBV4-1 to TRBJ1-5; D is unclear. Germline lookup yields CDR1 MGHRA and CDR2 YSYEKL. The CDR3 spans 14 residues. Trimming stripped 3 bases from V and 2 bases from J, with 8 bases between. The CDR3 sequence is CASSHPRGNQPQHF. The CDR3 bases are TGCGCCAGCAGCCACCCTAGGGGCAATCAGCCCCAGCATTTT.

This clonotype appeared a few times. The genes are TRBV12-3 or TRBV12-4 and TRBJ2-3; 8 bases agree with TRBD2. The CDR3 is made up of 16 amino acids. V was pared by 4 bases and J by 0 bases, with 6 bases of the junction left unmatched. CDR3 amino acids: CASSSNSGTSTDTQYF. The CDR3 DNA sequence: TGTGCCAGCAGTTCCAATAGCGGGACTAGCACAGATACGCAGTATTTT.